One T cell receptor (beta chain) is described in this entry. Its target antigen remains unknown. A commercial ELISA kit detecting HCMV-specific IgG in serum was used to determine HCMV serostatus. Ficoll density gradient centrifugation was used to isolate peripheral blood mononuclear cells from blood. The entry originates in a study of T cells expressing NK-cell markers (dated by TCRdb to 2018 to 2021). Some background on the complete study: About 8 donors provided sorted CD3+CD56+NKG2C+, CD3+CD56+NKG2C- and CD3+CD56-NKG2C+ T-cell subsets, whose TCR beta-chain repertoires were profiled. Libraries were sequenced as 2 x 150 bp reads on Illumina HiSeq 2000/2500, MiSeq or NextSeq. All eight donors whose samples were sequenced were randomly selected healthy volunteers, three of them men and five women. Of the eight sequenced donors, seven were found to be HCMV-seropositive and one was found to be HCMV-seronegative.

The instrument given in TCRdb is Illumina HiSeq 2000. The TCR beta cDNA libraries were made using 5'RACE template switching, a step that added both a universal primer site and unique molecular identifiers. Priming for cDNA synthesis came from the TCR beta constant segment, and two successive PCR amplification steps followed. As for how the authors treated the data: MIGEC handled demultiplexing of the reads and grouping by UMI, while MiTCR was used to assemble and quantify clonotypes. Only TCR cDNA sequences supported by at least two reads were kept to exclude erroneous sequences. The tcR package was used for downstream repertoire analysis, and clonotypes were matched across fractions by CDR3 nucleotide sequence plus V segment. VDJmatch was used to annotate antigen specificity against VDJdb, with one amino acid substitution allowed in CDR3. TCRdb reprocessed the reads and lists each CDR3 protein sequence as a single entry, with no DNA. The V and J calls, along with clone size, are taken from TCRdb and not from the paper's own processing. The table for this sample shows 400,000 to 500,000 distinct CDR3 sequences. About 7.3% of the sample comes from the top ten.

General findings and caveats noted by the study authors: For 5 or 6 donors, the dominant CD3+CD56+NKG2C+ clonotypes were among the top 10 CD8+ clonotypes and accounted for roughly 1.0-7.5% of CD8+ T cells. It remained unclear whether the expanded NKG2C-expressing T cell clones were specific for HCMV antigens. Those dominant clonotypes were again the most abundant among CD3+CD56-NKG2C+ cells in a few donors, at about 25-65%.

The TCR comes from a woman aged 18 to 75 in good health. The sample was blood T cells: a sorted CD56 or NKG2C T cell subset, CD4+ or CD8+ T cells, or bulk PBMC T cells (not recorded which).

The CDR3: CASSSNPGTGRNTGELFF. The chain is made from TRBV7-8 and TRBJ2-2; TCRdb names TRBD1, which stays unverified in the absence of DNA. From the cysteine through the phenylalanine, the CDR3 covers 18 amino acids. The nucleotide record is missing. CDR1 and CDR2, looked up from the germline V gene, are SGHVS and FQNEAQ.